These 24 T cell receptor beta chains share one sample of origin, sequenced in a study of control samples from healthy donors and cancer patients. The protocol was immunoSEQ multiplex PCR, while the TCRdb copy is restricted to in-frame clones and leaves out a portion. This table has 350,000 to 450,000 clones, around 90% appearing once. The specimen sequenced was PBMCs. The source of these receptors is a middle-aged man with head and neck cancer.

V is TRBV5-4 and J is TRBJ2-7; no reliable D call. The CDR3 has 15 residues. V gave up 3 bases and J gave up 7 bases, with 20 bases separating them. The germline CDR1 and CDR2 sequences are SGHNT and YYREEE (reference sequence). The CDR3 reads CASSSRVSSSWEQYF. CDR3 coding DNA: TGTGCCAGCAGCTCCCGGGTCTCCTCATCCTGGGAGCAGTACTTC.

The chain carries TRBV19 and TRBJ1-1, with unresolved D. V shed 0 bases and J shed 3 bases, with 8 bases lying between them. The germline V gene encodes CDR1 LNHDA and CDR2 SQIVND (reference sequence). CDR3 length: 14 residues. CDR3 nucleotides: TGTGCCAGTAGTATAGACCCTAGATACACTGAAGCTTTCTTT. Translating gives CASSIDPRYTEAFF.

The rearrangement joins TRBV28 to TRBJ2-2; the match to TRBD1 covers 12 bases. The CDR3 runs 15 residues. The trim removed 11 bases at V and 2 bases at J, leaving 6 bases unmatched. Germline CDR1 and CDR2: MDHEN and SYDVKM. The CDR3 protein is CAHGDRGRNTGELFF. In DNA, the CDR3 is TGTGCCCACGGGGACAGGGGGCGCAACACCGGGGAGCTGTTTTTT. Full variable domain (missing parts from reference TRBV28 and TRBJ2-2): DVKVTQSSRYLVKRTGEKVFLECVQDMDHENMFWYRQDPGLGLRLIYFSYDVKMKEKGDIPEGYSVSREKKERFSLILESASTNQTSMYLCAHGDRGRNTGELFFGEGSRLTVL.

The J gene is TRBJ2-3, the V gene TRBV7-3; D unclear. Trimming left V 1 base short and J 3 bases short, with 20 bases between. Germline lookup yields CDR1 SGHTA and CDR2 FQGTGA. CDR3 length: 18 residues. The CDR3 DNA reads TGTGCCAGCAGCTTAAATCCGGCCTCCAGCGTTTGGACAGATACGCAGTATTTT. It translates to CASSLNPASSVWTDTQYF.

The chain employs TRBV27 and TRBJ1-1; unclear D gene. CDR1 and CDR2 from the germline V gene are MNHEY and SMNVEV (reference sequence). The CDR3 consists of 13 residues. Between the trimmed V and J ends, which lost 8 bases and 2 bases, there was a span of 12 bases. The CDR3 DNA reads as TGTGCCAGCCAGGACCGGGAAAACACTGAAGCTTTCTTT. As protein: CASQDRENTEAFF.

The gene calls are TRBV30 and TRBJ1-5; possibly TRBD1 for D (5 bases). Trimming removed 1 base at V and 0 bases at J, with 10 bases between. The CDR3 is 15 residues long. Germline loops: CDR1 GTSNPN, CDR2 SVGIG (reference sequence). The CDR3 sequence: CAWSAGVDSNQPQHF. In DNA form, the CDR3 reads TGTGCCTGGAGTGCGGGGGTTGATAGCAATCAGCCCCAGCATTTT.

This clone was recorded only once. The CDR3 DNA follows: TGTGCCAGCAGCTTATTGGGGACAATGAACACCGGGGAGCTGTTTTTT. It encodes CASSLLGTMNTGELFF. The rearrangement joins TRBV7-3 to TRBJ2-2, with D tentatively TRBD1 (6 bases). Trimming shortened V by 2 bases and J by 1 base, and 11 bases separated the two germline ends. There are 16 residues in the CDR3. Germline loops: CDR1 SGHTA, CDR2 FQGTGA.

The V call is TRBV15, the J call TRBJ2-7, with 11 bases fitting TRBD1. Germline lookup yields CDR1 LNHNV and CDR2 YYDKDF (reference sequence). This CDR3 contains 17 residues. The ends lost 1 base at V and 3 bases at J; junction bases unmatched: 8. The chain's CDR3 is CATSRAFGTGGFYEQYF. The CDR3 DNA reads TGTGCCACCAGCAGAGCCTTCGGGACAGGGGGGTTCTACGAGCAGTACTTC.

The gene calls are TRBV3-1 (or the pseudogene TRBV3-2) and TRBJ1-4, with a weak D call TRBD1 (5 bases). Trimming removed 4 bases at V and 0 bases at J, with 12 bases between. CDR3 length equals 16 residues. Germline CDR1 LGHDT, CDR2 YNNKEL (reference sequence). The CDR3 bases are TGTGCCAGCAGCCTTGGTGCGGGGGCAACTAATGAAAAACTGTTTTTT. The encoded protein is CASSLGAGATNEKLFF.

The CDR3 DNA is TGCGCCAGCAGCCAAGCCTTGGCAGGGCACTATGGCTACACCTTC. It yields the protein CASSQALAGHYGYTF. The chain uses TRBV4-1 and TRBJ1-2; tentatively, D is TRBD1 (5 bases). Germline V gene sequence: CDR1 MGHRA, CDR2 YSYEKL. The CDR3 has 15 amino acids. Trimming shortened V by 1 base and J by 3 bases, and 12 bases separated the two germline ends.

This rearrangement joins TRBV19 to TRBJ2-2; 7 bases map to TRBD1. The CDR3 loop spans 14 amino acids. After removal of 8 bases from V and 1 base from J, the junction contained 4 bases not matched to a gene. CDR1 is LNHDA and CDR2 is SQIVND in the germline V gene (reference sequence). The CDR3: CASVNRGNTGELFF. The CDR3 nucleotides are TGTGCCAGTGTGAACAGGGGGAACACCGGGGAGCTGTTTTTT.

In this sample, this clone turned up once. The genes are TRBV6-2 or TRBV6-3 and TRBJ1-1, with D uncertain. V shed 2 bases and J shed 2 bases, with 15 bases lying between them. Per germline, CDR1 MNHEY and CDR2 SVGEGT. The CDR3 spans 16 residues. The CDR3 loop reads CASSYVGRLTNTEAFF. The CDR3 nucleotides are TGTGCCAGCAGTTACGTGGGTCGTCTGACAAACACTGAAGCTTTCTTT.

The chain combines TRBV3-1 (or the pseudogene TRBV3-2) with TRBJ2-6, with D unclear. Germline loops: CDR1 LGHDT, CDR2 YNNKEL (reference sequence). CDR3 size: 15 residues. Trimming removed 4 bases from V and 0 bases from J, with 7 bases in between. The CDR3 region has the DNA TGTGCCAGCAGCCGGTCCTTCTCTGGGGCCAACGTCCTGACTTTC. Protein product: CASSRSFSGANVLTF.

The rearrangement joins TRBV9 to TRBJ2-7, with D hard to call. The length of the CDR3 is 11 residues. Germline V gene sequence: CDR1 SGDLS, CDR2 YYNGEE. Trimming stripped 2 bases from V and 0 bases from J, with 0 bases between. The CDR3 DNA is TGTGCCAGCAGCGTCTCCTACGAGCAGTACTTC. Its protein is CASSVSYEQYF.

The chain joins TRBV20-1 to TRBJ1-1, with TRBD1 matching over 7 bases. The V and J ends lost 1 base and 12 bases, in that order; junction bases with no gene match: 5. In germline, CDR1 is DFQATT, CDR2 SNEGSKA (reference sequence). The CDR3 runs to 11 residues. The chain's CDR3 is CSARVQGKSFF. The DNA of the CDR3 is TGCAGTGCTAGAGTACAGGGGAAATCTTTCTTT.

The CDR3 nucleotides are TGTGCCAGCAGCTTATGGACTAGGCTTAGCACAGATACGCAGTATTTT. It is translated as CASSLWTRLSTDTQYF. The rearrangement joins TRBV7-3 to TRBJ2-3, with 7 bases matching TRBD2. The CDR3 covers 16 residues. Per the germline V gene, CDR1 is SGHTA and CDR2 is FQGTGA. The V gene end was trimmed by 2 bases and the J gene end by 0 bases; junction bases not matched to a gene: 5.

The rearrangement links TRBV6-6 to TRBJ2-6; D ambiguous. Trimming took off 5 bases at V and 0 bases at J, with 14 bases between the two ends. The CDR3 runs 17 residues. Germline CDR1 and CDR2: MNHNY and SVGAGI (reference sequence). The CDR3 sequence: CASSPTGHSSGANVLTF. As DNA, the CDR3 is TGTGCCAGCAGTCCCACCGGGCACTCCTCTGGGGCCAACGTCCTGACTTTC.

This chain joins TRBV28 and TRBJ1-5; no reliable D call. The V end lost 7 bases, the J end lost 5 bases, and 15 bases lay between the germline ends. The CDR3 is made up of 14 amino acids. Germline V lookup: CDR1 MDHEN, CDR2 SYDVKM. This chain's CDR3 is CASTPDQAYQPQHF. In DNA, the CDR3 is TGTGCCAGCACCCCGGACCAAGCCTATCAGCCCCAGCATTTT.

This chain connects TRBV7-3 to TRBJ1-2; maybe TRBD1 (5 bases). Looked up from germline, CDR1 is SGHTA and CDR2 is FQGTGA. V was clipped by 6 bases and J by 0 bases, with 8 bases between them. This CDR3 contains 13 residues. CDR3 sequence: CASRGPSNYGYTF. The CDR3 bases are TGTGCCAGCAGGGGACCGTCTAACTATGGCTACACCTTC. Together with reference TRBV7-3 and TRBJ1-2, the CDR3 gives the full variable domain: GAGVSQTPSNKVTEKGKYVELRCDPISGHTALYWYRQSLGQGPEFLIYFQGTGAADDSGLPNDRFFAVRPEGSVSTLKIQRTERGDSAVYLCASRGPSNYGYTFGSGTRLTVV.

The chain has TRBV29-1 and TRBJ1-1; D might be TRBD1 (5 bases). Germline values: CDR1 SQVTM, CDR2 ANQGSEA. The V and J ends lost 6 bases and 1 base respectively, with 12 bases between them. The CDR3 sequence is 13 residues long. In nucleotides, the CDR3 is TGCAGCGTCCGAACAGGACAGAACACTGAAGCTTTCTTT. Its translation is CSVRTGQNTEAFF.

The chain is built from TRBV11-3 and TRBJ2-2; 7 nucleotides agree with TRBD1. Germline assignment: CDR1 SGHNT and CDR2 YENEEA. Germline trimming cut 5 bases from V and 3 bases from J; bases unmatched to any gene: 3. The CDR3 has 14 amino acids. DNA for the CDR3: TGTGCCAGCAGCAGTGGGACAGACACCGGGGAGCTGTTTTTT. It yields the protein CASSSGTDTGELFF. The variable domain in full, completed from reference TRBV11-3 and TRBJ2-2, reads EAGVVQSPRYKIIEKKQPVAFWCNPISGHNTLYWYLQNLGQGPELLIRYENEEAVDDSQLPKDRFSAERLKGVDSTLKIQPAELGDSAVYLCASSSGTDTGELFFGEGSRLTVL.

As for this clone: The conserved closing phenylalanine or tryptophan is absent in this CDR3, likely reflecting a read error. No DNA is shown, since the ends of the CDR3 on it are uncertain; the CDR3 is the one TCRdb lists. The chain recombines TRBV21-1 with TRBJ1-6. TRBV21-1 is a pseudogene locus. From its first to its last residue, the CDR3 has 17 amino acids. The CDR3 region is CASSKGMRGVYNSPLHL.

The J gene is TRBJ2-5, the V gene TRBV6-5; tentative D call: TRBD1 (6 bases). V was trimmed by 5 bases and J by 0 bases, leaving 13 bases between them. The CDR3 extends over 15 amino acids. Germline V gene lookup returns CDR1 MNHEY and CDR2 SVGAGI. Here the CDR3 reads CASSRRGPYQETQYF. CDR3 sequence (DNA): TGTGCCAGCAGTCGCAGGGGCCCGTACCAAGAGACCCAGTACTTC.

The gene calls are TRBV18 and TRBJ1-4; TRBD1 agrees at 9 bases. V lost 3 bases to trimming and J lost 4 bases; unmatched junction nucleotides: 6. The CDR3 is made up of 16 amino acids. Germline V gene data show CDR1 as KGHSH and CDR2 as LQKENI. The CDR3, as DNA: TGTGCCAGCTCACCCTCCTCGGACAGGGGTAATGAAAAACTGTTTTTT. It is translated as CASSPSSDRGNEKLFF.